This TCR beta chain was identified during a study of blood T cell repertoires in COVID-19 (TCRdb year 2020). A note on the overall study: The collaborator samples originated in the United States, Italy and Spain and spanned the acute and convalescent phases of COVID-19. A freely available public database, intended as a resource for researchers studying the immune response to SARS-CoV-2, is where the repertoires were released. Deeply sampled blood TCRbeta repertoires from subjects exposed to, actively infected with, or recovered from COVID-19 were included in the dataset. Where HLA class I and class II types were available, the types were taken from metadata supplied by the sample provider, not from assay-based typing. The sample metadata nearly always contained a de-identified subject ID, COVID-19 status, age in years and sex. Samples were obtained from the ongoing ImmuneRACE study (first 160 participants) and from approximately 1,200 subjects provided by 6 global collaborators. The prospective study material was composed of cDNA or gDNA derived from T cells, B-cell-depleted T cells, or PBMCs.

Participants in the prospective study were enrolled through a virtual design, were aged roughly 18 to 90 years, and lived in 24 United States geographic areas. To assign participants to cohorts, the prospective study relied on clinical history that participants themselves reported in a screening survey and a study questionnaire. ImmuneRACE Cohort 3 recovered participants were defined by two consecutive negative NP/OP PCR tests, healthcare professional clearance, or symptom resolution. Each participant in the prospective study had whole blood, serum and a nasopharyngeal or oropharyngeal swab collected by mobile phlebotomists. Over a roughly 2-month period, participants in the prospective study had the option of providing additional blood draws and questionnaires. Before DNA extraction, prospective study blood samples were shipped either frozen or at room temperature. Results and caveats for the whole study, not just this receptor: Clinical and demographic metadata were provided uncurated, with the amount varying by source and participant.

From the germline V gene, CDR1 is LGHNA and CDR2 is YNFKEQ. Trimmed from V: 3 bases; trimmed from J: 0 bases; junction bases lacking a gene match: 4. Its CDR3 holds 16 amino acids, cysteine through phenylalanine. Only CDR3 DNA remains: 48 bases, in frame from the first base. The immunoSEQ Assay, a bias-controlled multiplex PCR, was used to amplify TCRbeta CDR3 regions from genomic DNA. The study's own analysis went as follows. Nucleated cell counts per sample were estimated from amplification of reference gene primers within the assay. Sequence reads were collapsed and filtered to measure the absolute abundance of every unique TCRbeta CDR3 rearrangement. Productive Simpson clonality was computed per sample as the square root of Simpson's diversity index over productive rearrangements. TCRdb mirrors the immuneACCESS table, restricted to in-frame sequences. Some clones are absent from its copies; in checked studies, under half trace to an unresolved V gene, and the reason for the others is unknown. The V and J calls and clone size are taken from that table; D and trimming were inferred from the DNA. The sample contains more than 200,000 clones, approximately 90% of them found a single time. The ten largest make up under 5% of the sample.

About this clone: The antigen this receptor binds is unknown. The record has no base qualities; no much larger clone is one base away.

This receptor chain uses TRBV4-2 and TRBJ2-1, and TRBD2 aligns with 8 junction nucleotides. Sequenced: PBMCs or T cells enriched from blood (not recorded which). The receptor was isolated from a woman under 40 who had recovered from COVID-19. This receptor carries the CDR3 CASSHLAGTSYNEQFF. The DNA is TGTGCCAGCAGCCACCTAGCGGGCACCTCCTACAATGAGCAGTTCTTC.